This T cell receptor (beta chain) was captured in a study of tumor-infiltrating lymphocytes in primary liver carcinoma. Study conclusions and caveats: Tumor region pairs showed greater overlap than either tumor-adjacent or tumor-blood pairs did. Because the samples were bulk unsorted, the study did not compare CD4+ and CD8+ repertoires.

The researchers produced TCR beta cDNA from around 500 ng total RNA with a constant-region primer. Slightly modified ARM-PCR with three nested multiplex PCR rounds yielded TCR beta libraries. Two initial PCR rounds of 10 to 11 cycles each paired TRBV1-TRBV30 forward primers with a C-beta reverse primer. TCRdb reanalysed the multiplex PCR reads using MiXCR and keeps one entry per CDR3 protein. The sample includes approximately 330,000 distinct CDR3 sequences, roughly two thirds of them seen just once. Remarks on this clonotype: The antigen is undetermined.

Blood RNA came from unsorted whole blood; germline DNA was also extracted. Enrolled patients were chronically infected with HBV and treatment-naive. Investigators obtained approximately 4.3 milliliters of peripheral blood ahead of surgery. The CDR3 runs to 14 residues. CDR1 and CDR2 (germline): MNHNS, SASEGT. Trimming removed 6 bases at V and 5 bases at J, with 14 bases between. The gene calls are TRBV6-1 and TRBJ1-5; D perhaps matches TRBD1 (6 bases). The sample taken for sequencing was peripheral blood. The receptor was isolated from a middle-aged man with primary liver carcinoma and hepatitis B virus infection. CDR3 protein: CASRDSWPHQPQHF. CDR3 coding DNA: TGTGCCAGCAGGGACAGTTGGCCCCATCAGCCCCAGCATTTT.